The sequence of this T cell receptor (beta chain) was determined in a study of TIL therapy for anti-PD-1-resistant metastatic lung cancer (dated by TCRdb to the early 2020s). In the study overall: Tumors were harvested prior to any PD-1/PD-L1 blockade, after which nivolumab was administered to patients, and lymphodepletion, expanded TIL infusion and IL-2 were given to patients who progressed. A median age of roughly 55 years (range about 38-75) and a median tumor PD-L1 proportion score of 6% were recorded among enrolled patients. Most of the cohort had lung adenocarcinoma, several tumors were EGFR-mutant and two were ALK-rearranged, and half of the patients were current or former smokers. Across the cohort, whole-exome sequencing showed a median non-synonymous tumor mutation burden of less than 1.7 mutations per megabase. T cell receptor beta sequencing of tumor and peripheral blood was used to follow clonotypes across the tumor, the expanded TIL product and serial blood samples. Overall results and qualifications from the work: The study protocol defined all tumor marker inferences as exploratory. The baseline peripheral repertoire was partially replaced by infused TIL clonotypes, which then decayed over months, and persistence showed no apparent association with response. Because the cohort was highly selected, with more treatment-naive, never-smoker and oncogene-addicted patients than is typical, generalizability is limited.

TCR beta CDR3 regions were amplified from genomic DNA by bias-controlled multiplex PCR with the immunoSEQ v3 hsTCRB kit. The TCR libraries were sequenced on an Illumina NextSeq 500 to 2 million to 2.5 million read pairs for survey level or about 5-6.5 million read pairs for deep level. Per the original workflow: The immunoSEQ Analyzer software assigned V, D and J genes, filtered out non-productive sequences, and reported clonality. Repertoires were compared using productive Simpson clonality and Morisita overlap index of productive TRB rearrangements between infused TIL and blood. The absolute count of a clonotype in blood was estimated by multiplying the lymphocyte count by the CD3+ fraction and by the productive frequency of the clone. Drawn from immuneACCESS, this table holds only the in-frame rearrangements with V and J called that TCRdb kept. Clones are partly lost; checked studies trace under half to an unresolved V gene and leave the rest unexplained. The DNA gave D and trimming, while V, J and clone size come from that table. This sample has about 52,000 clones in its table, and 79% of those were observed once. Clones ranked in the top ten supply about 5% of the sample.

This clone was found a few times. Its antigen is still unknown. It has no much larger one-base neighbor in the sample; base qualities were not kept. Taken with the paper, the label for time point translates to: pre-treatment sample, taken before nivolumab and TIL therapy. A phase I trial run at two centers enrolled adults with stage 4 NSCLC between 2017 and 2020. The samples were obtained from a phase I trial that was single-arm and open-label and tested tumor-infiltrating lymphocyte therapy combined with nivolumab in advanced non-small cell lung cancer. Blood mononuclear cells were isolated from EDTA tubes by Ficoll gradient and were snap-frozen as pellets, and DNA was extracted with a Qiagen mini-prep kit. Reading from cysteine to phenylalanine, the CDR3 counts 14 amino acids. Of all the DNA, just the CDR3 is kept, 42 bases in frame from base 1. V gives up 5 bases and J gives up 1 base, and the segment between their germline ends measures 9 bases. Via the germline V gene (reference sequence), CDR1 is LNHDA and CDR2 SQIVND.

The sequence links TRBV19 to TRBJ1-5; there is no confident call for the D gene. The receptor was isolated from a woman aged 30 to 85 with non-small cell lung cancer. This specimen consisted of blood, obtained at baseline. The DNA sequence follows: TGTGCCAGTAGTCAGCAGAGAAGCAATCAGCCCCAGCATTTT. This is translated as CASSQQRSNQPQHF.